By proportion, the clone carrying this T cell receptor (beta chain) is medium-sized (0.01 to 0.1%). The antigen is not known. This specimen belongs to a study of immune heterogeneity within non-small cell lung tumors. Study observations and caveats: There were identical dominant CDR3 beta clonotypes recurring across tumor sites within a patient, together with site-unique high-frequency clones. Individual patients largely had distinct high-frequency T-cell receptor beta clonotypes from one another.

Multiplex PCR was performed with 32 V and 13 J primers, and it amplified TCR beta CDR3. TCRdb passed the multiplex PCR reads through MiXCR, listing each CDR3 protein once. The sample consists of under 15,000 distinct CDR3 sequences, 20% to 25% of them appearing once. Template came from bulk tumor genomic DNA, at roughly 600 ng per sample. Several widely spaced biopsies per primary tumor were taken during surgery. Curative surgery was undertaken by patients, who had untreated, newly diagnosed non-small cell lung cancer. Donation came from patients with newly diagnosed non-small cell lung cancer who were having surgery with curative intent. The sample consisted of lung tumor tissue. This TCR came from a middle-aged man with non-small cell lung cancer.

The CDR3 region is CASSLTSSSGNEQYF. Written as DNA, the CDR3 is TGTGCCAGCAGCTTAACGAGTTCTAGCGGGAACGAGCAGTACTTC. The V gene is TRBV11-2, the J gene TRBJ2-7; TRBD2 agrees at 9 bases. CDR1 and CDR2 (germline): SGHAT, FQNNGV. The CDR3 has 15 amino acids. V was pared by 2 bases and J by 5 bases, with 7 bases of the junction left unmatched.